This TCR beta chain was documented in a study of cytomegalovirus exposure and HLA in healthy donors. About the study: The use of the same platform for the approximately 130 validation repertoires and the 600 to 800 first-cohort repertoires was reported by a later analysis. Whole-study findings and limits: According to a later analysis, TCR clusters from the first cohort tended to co-occur in the 120 or so validation repertoires. It was reported that the classifier diagnosed cytomegalovirus status with high specificity and sensitivity in both the original and validation cohorts. In vitro, three CMV-associated chains proved specific for CMV antigens.

On this clone: Its antigen is not known.

TCRdb keeps only in-frame clones here, not all; method: immunoSEQ multiplex PCR. The sample holds more than 55,000 clones, roughly 90% seen once. The CDR3 has 12 residues. Germline loops: CDR1 LNHDA, CDR2 SQIVND (reference sequence). The V gene lost 4 bases and the J gene lost 16 bases, with 17 bases spanning the gap. This clonotype originated in a woman aged 18 to 35 in good health and CMV-seronegative. The chain joins TRBV19 to TRBJ2-1, with a tentative D call TRBD2 (6 bases). Sequencing input: PBMCs. The CDR3 protein is CASSTKLAGFFF. CDR3 DNA: TGTGCCAGTAGTACCAAACTAGCCGGTTTTTTCTTC.